Below are 30 T cell receptor beta chains sequenced from a single sample in a study of cytomegalovirus exposure and HLA in healthy donors. The study ran its PCR with 60 Vbeta and 13 Jbeta primers. Repertoires were generated with immunoSEQ multiplex PCR, while TCRdb's copy carries only in-frame clones and drops some. The top ten hold about 0.98% of the sample, which has under 200,000 clones, more than 75% seen once. The sample comprised PBMCs. The source is a girl under 10 years old in good health and CMV-seropositive.

V is TRBV2 and J is TRBJ1-5; the match to TRBD1 covers 11 bases. V shed 5 bases and J 4 bases; nucleotides not matched to a gene: 4. The CDR3 is 15 amino acids. The V gene's germline CDR1 is SNHLY and CDR2 FYNNEI. Here the CDR3 reads CASSSGTGGNQPQHF. CDR3 bases: TGTGCCAGCAGTTCCGGGACAGGGGGGAATCAGCCCCAGCATTTT. The full variable domain, its missing parts supplied by reference TRBV2 and TRBJ1-5, is EPEVTQTPSHQVTQMGQEVILRCVPISNHLYFYWYRQILGQKVEFLVSFYNNEISEKSEIFDDQFSVERPDGSNFTLKIRSTKLEDSAMYFCASSSGTGGNQPQHFGDGTRLSIL.

This chain links TRBV7-9 with TRBJ2-1; 14 bases are a match to TRBD2. The CDR3 sequence is 15 residues long. V dropped 4 bases and J dropped 8; count of bases not matched to a gene: 4. Germline V lookup: CDR1 SEHNR, CDR2 FQNEAQ (reference sequence). The CDR3 DNA reads as TGTGCCAGCAGCTCCTTGGGACTAGCGGGAGATGAGCAGTTCTTC. It is translated as CASSSLGLAGDEQFF.

The rearrangement links TRBV27 to TRBJ2-7, with 13 bases matching TRBD2. The CDR3 runs 18 residues. Germline trimming cut 3 bases from V and 3 bases from J; bases unmatched to any gene: 11. The germline V gene encodes CDR1 MNHEY and CDR2 SMNVEV (reference sequence). The CDR3 nucleotides read TGTGCCAGCAGTTTCCGGGGACTAGCGGGATTGGGAGTCTACGAGCAGTACTTC. This encodes CASSFRGLAGLGVYEQYF.

The chain carries TRBV7-8 and TRBJ2-5; possibly TRBD2 for D (6 bases). This CDR3 is 14 amino acids long. CDR1 and CDR2 from the germline V gene are SGHVS and FQNEAQ. With 5 bases removed from V and 7 bases from J, the gap between germline ends came to 17 bases. The CDR3 region has the DNA TGTGCCAGCAGCACACGCGGACTATCCGGGACCCAGTACTTC. This encodes CASSTRGLSGTQYF.

This clone was counted a few times. V gene TRBV6-5 combines with J gene TRBJ1-1, with a weak D call TRBD1 (5 bases). CDR1 MNHEY and CDR2 SVGAGI come from the germline V gene. Trimming left V 2 bases short and J 6 bases short, with 13 bases between. The CDR3 consists of 14 residues. Written as DNA, the CDR3 is TGTGCCAGCAGTTACGGAGGGGTGGGCGCTGAAGCTTTCTTT. Its protein is CASSYGGVGAEAFF.

This clone was observed once. In DNA form, the CDR3 reads TGCGCCAGCAGCTCCGGGACTAGCGGGAGTCGTGAGTTCTTC. Its protein is CASSSGTSGSREFF. The V call is TRBV5-1, the J call TRBJ2-1; 14 bases are a match to TRBD2. Germline V gene sequence: CDR1 SGHRS, CDR2 YFSETQ. With V trimmed by 3 bases and J by 14 bases, 7 bases remained unmatched. CDR3 length: 14 residues.

The rearrangement joins TRBV5-4 to TRBJ1-3, with TRBD1 matching 8 bases. The germline CDR1 and CDR2 sequences are SGHNT and YYREEE (reference sequence). This CDR3 is built from 17 residues. Trimming at V came to 4 bases and at J to 1 base, leaving 10 bases not matched to a gene. The CDR3 DNA sequence: TGTGCCAGCAGCGGGCGGTCAGGGGGCAAATCTGGAAACACCATATATTTT. Its translation: CASSGRSGGKSGNTIYF.

This rearrangement joins TRBV5-6 to TRBJ2-5; the D gene is possibly TRBD1 (6 bases). The V and J ends lost 3 bases and 1 base respectively, with 10 bases between them. This CDR3 is built from 14 residues. Germline CDR1 and CDR2: SGHDT and YYEEEE. CDR3 sequence reads: CASSSGQIQETQYF. The CDR3 DNA reads as TGTGCCAGCAGCTCCGGACAGATCCAAGAGACCCAGTACTTC. The full variable domain, rest sourced from reference TRBV5-6 and TRBJ2-5, is DAGVTQSPTHLIKTRGQQVTLRCSPKSGHDTVSWYQQALGQGPQFIFQYYEEEERQRGNFPDRFSGHQFPNYSSELNVNALLLGDSALYLCASSSGQIQETQYFGPGTRLLVL.

The CDR3 DNA is TGTGCCAGCACCTTACAGGGGACTAGCGAGCAGTACTTC. Protein sequence: CASTLQGTSEQYF. The V call is TRBV2, the J call TRBJ2-7; D may be TRBD2 (8 bases). This CDR3 is 13 amino acids long. Germline values: CDR1 SNHLY, CDR2 FYNNEI. V dropped 7 bases and J dropped 6 bases, with 16 bases sitting between them.

The V gene is TRBV28, the J gene TRBJ1-1; tentatively, D is TRBD1 (5 bases). Germline loops: CDR1 MDHEN, CDR2 SYDVKM. Trimming stripped 8 bases from V and 1 base from J, with 14 bases between. The CDR3 covers 14 residues. DNA of the CDR3: TGTGCCAGCGACACGGGGGTATGGAACACTGAAGCTTTCTTT. Encoded protein: CASDTGVWNTEAFF.

The chain employs TRBV19 and TRBJ1-2; 9 bases match TRBD1. The V gene end was trimmed by 4 bases and the J gene end by 8 bases; junction bases not matched to a gene: 8. From germline, CDR1 is LNHDA and CDR2 SQIVND (reference sequence). This CDR3 is built from 14 residues. The CDR3 region is CASSTDRGVWGYTF. The CDR3 DNA sequence: TGTGCCAGTAGTACGGACAGGGGTGTGTGGGGCTACACCTTC.

V gene TRBV28 combines with J gene TRBJ2-4, with D possibly matching TRBD2 (6 bases). V was pared by 8 bases and J by 0 bases, with 11 bases between. The germline V gene has CDR1 MDHEN and CDR2 SYDVKM. The CDR3 sequence is 14 residues long. The CDR3 DNA reads TGTGCCAGCCAGTGGGGACTAGCCAAAAACATTCAGTACTTC. It encodes CASQWGLAKNIQYF.

The chain uses TRBV6-5 and TRBJ1-1; D gene unclear. The CDR3 is 14 residues long. Between the trimmed V and J ends, which lost 0 bases and 2 bases, there was a span of 7 bases. The V gene's germline CDR1 is MNHEY and CDR2 SVGAGI. The CDR3 sequence: CASSYSNGNTEAFF. The CDR3 DNA is TGTGCCAGCAGTTACTCGAACGGTAACACTGAAGCTTTCTTT.

V and J are TRBV13 and TRBJ2-1, with TRBD1 identical over 9 bases. CDR1 is PRHDT, CDR2 FYEKMQ, per germline (reference sequence). The V segment lost 0 bases and the J segment 15 bases; nucleotides outside the gene matches: 9. CDR3 length: 14 amino acids. Written as DNA, the CDR3 is TGTGCCAGCAGCTTAGGACTACAGGGGGCAAGGAGGTTCTTC. Protein product: CASSLGLQGARRFF.

The chain carries TRBV6-6 and TRBJ2-7; D possibly corresponds to TRBD1 (6 bases). Germline V gives CDR1 MNHNY, CDR2 SVGAGI (reference sequence). V lost 5 bases to trimming and J lost 3 bases, with 11 bases between them. CDR3 size: 13 residues. CDR3 sequence reads: CASSTDRHYEQYF. CDR3 coding DNA: TGTGCCAGCAGTACAGACAGGCACTACGAGCAGTACTTC.

This sequence joins TRBV9 and TRBJ2-1; no reliable D call. The V and J ends lost 3 bases and 7 bases respectively, with 26 bases between them. The CDR3 has 18 amino acids. Germline CDR1 and CDR2: SGDLS and YYNGEE. The CDR3 protein is CASSARVSVAYNPNEQFF. The CDR3 region has the DNA TGTGCCAGCAGCGCCCGGGTTTCTGTGGCCTATAACCCAAATGAGCAGTTCTTC.

V and J are TRBV29-1 and TRBJ2-3, with D tentatively TRBD1 (6 bases). CDR3 length equals 14 residues. Trimming removed 2 bases from V and 11 bases from J, with 20 bases in between. In germline, CDR1 is SQVTM, CDR2 ANQGSEA. CDR3 loop: CSVENGSQGIRQYF. CDR3 coding DNA: TGCAGCGTTGAAAACGGTTCGCAGGGGATCAGGCAGTATTTT.

The J gene is TRBJ2-1, the V gene TRBV29-1; no definite D call. Trimming pared 2 bases from V and 8 bases from J, leaving 13 bases between. The germline V gene has CDR1 SQVTM and CDR2 ANQGSEA. CDR3 length: 13 residues. CDR3 in amino acids: CSVESTVQDEQFF. Here the CDR3 DNA reads TGCAGCGTTGAATCTACGGTTCAGGATGAGCAGTTCTTC.

The chain joins TRBV29-1 to TRBJ2-6; unclear D gene. This CDR3 comprises 16 residues. The V gene lost 6 bases and the J gene lost 0 bases, with 15 bases spanning the gap. Germline-derived CDR1 and CDR2 are SQVTM and ANQGSEA. DNA of the CDR3: TGCAGCGTCCGCCTAGACCGTTACTCTGGGGCCAACGTCCTGACTTTC. Translated, it gives CSVRLDRYSGANVLTF.

The chain uses TRBV5-1 and TRBJ2-7; 7 bases line up with TRBD2. With V trimmed by 4 bases and J by 0 bases, 4 bases remained unmatched. The CDR3 has 14 amino acids. Germline assignment: CDR1 SGHRS and CDR2 YFSETQ. Here the CDR3 reads CASSGRDYSYEQYF. The CDR3 DNA is TGCGCCAGCAGCGGCCGGGACTACTCCTACGAGCAGTACTTC.

V is TRBV6-1 and J is TRBJ2-1; 7 bases fit TRBD1. V shed 4 bases, J shed 1 base, and the junction held 7 bases outside the gene matches. Germline V gene lookup returns CDR1 MNHNS and CDR2 SASEGT. This CDR3 contains 16 residues. CDR3 loop: CASSADRVGSYNEQFF. The CDR3, as DNA: TGTGCCAGCAGTGCCGACAGGGTAGGGTCCTACAATGAGCAGTTCTTC.

CDR3 protein: CASSLRLAASYEQYF. CDR3 sequence (DNA): TGTGCCAGCTCACTGCGACTAGCGGCCTCCTACGAGCAGTACTTC. The chain links TRBV18 to TRBJ2-7, with 9 positions matching TRBD2. The CDR3 runs 15 residues. In germline, CDR1 is KGHSH, CDR2 LQKENI. V lost 4 bases, J lost 0 bases, and 4 bases stayed unmatched.

CDR3 protein: CASSLSVTVSYEQYF. The DNA of the CDR3 is TGTGCCAGCAGTTTATCCGTGACAGTTTCCTACGAGCAGTACTTC. The V call is TRBV27, the J call TRBJ2-7; tentative D call: TRBD1 (5 bases). V lost 0 bases, J lost 1 base, and 10 bases lay in between. This CDR3 contains 15 residues. The V gene's germline CDR1 is MNHEY and CDR2 SMNVEV (reference sequence).

The chain couples TRBV5-1 to TRBJ2-1; 12 bases line up with TRBD2. Germline V gives CDR1 SGHRS, CDR2 YFSETQ. This CDR3 is built from 17 residues. J was trimmed by 8 bases and V by 3 bases; bases with no gene match: 12. DNA of the CDR3: TGCGCCAGCAGCTCACGACTAGCGGGGGTGAAGGGCGATGAGCAGTTCTTC. It translates to CASSSRLAGVKGDEQFF.

V usage is TRBV13 and J usage is TRBJ2-5; 7 positions match TRBD2. The germline V gene encodes CDR1 PRHDT and CDR2 FYEKMQ (reference sequence). This CDR3 has 14 residues. The V and J ends lost 5 bases and 1 base, in that order; junction bases with no gene match: 4. The CDR3 nucleotides read TGTGCCAGCAGCCCCGGGGGGAGCCAAGAGACCCAGTACTTC. Translated, it gives CASSPGGSQETQYF.

The rearrangement uses TRBV4-2 and TRBJ1-1; 7 nucleotides match TRBD1. Germline CDR1 is LGHNA and CDR2 is YNFKEQ. Trimming took 0 bases from V and 4 from J; bases not matched to a gene: 8. CDR3 length: 16 residues. The CDR3 sequence: CASSQDRDSWATEAFF. The CDR3 coding sequence is TGTGCCAGCAGCCAAGATAGGGACAGTTGGGCCACTGAAGCTTTCTTT.

The V gene is TRBV30, the J gene TRBJ1-1; 8 bases fit TRBD1. This CDR3 contains 12 residues. J lost 6 bases, V lost 3 bases, and 3 bases had no gene match. Germline values: CDR1 GTSNPN, CDR2 SVGIG (reference sequence). The CDR3, as DNA: TGTGCCTGGAGCGAGACAGGGGCTGAAGCTTTCTTT. This codes for CAWSETGAEAFF.

The genes are TRBV7-9 and TRBJ2-3; D is ambiguous. The CDR3 contains 17 residues. V was pared by 1 base and J by 2 bases, with 16 bases between. Germline lookup yields CDR1 SEHNR and CDR2 FQNEAQ (reference sequence). In DNA form, the CDR3 reads TGTGCCAGCAGCTTAGGGATTCCAGGCCCCCACACAGATACGCAGTATTTT. Its protein is CASSLGIPGPHTDTQYF.

This chain links TRBV28 with TRBJ2-2; TRBD2 matches 7 bases. Germline assignment: CDR1 MDHEN and CDR2 SYDVKM. Losses at the gene ends were 1 base for V and 4 bases for J; bases not matched to a gene: 9. The CDR3 is made up of 17 amino acids. CDR3: CASSLSWGGTLTGELFF. The CDR3 nucleotides are TGTGCCAGCAGTTTATCGTGGGGGGGGACTCTCACCGGGGAGCTGTTTTTT.

V and J are TRBV28 and TRBJ1-1; a possible D gene is TRBD1 (5 bases). Germline assignment: CDR1 MDHEN and CDR2 SYDVKM. V was trimmed by 1 base and J by 5 bases, leaving 11 bases between them. This CDR3 contains 14 residues. CDR3 nucleotide sequence: TGTGCCAGCAGTTTATCGCCAGGGAGGACTGAAGCTTTCTTT. It specifies CASSLSPGRTEAFF.